This T cell receptor (beta chain) was identified during a study of shared clonotypes between healthy human individuals. Study-level background: Per donor, three plates held CD4 naive cells, three held CD4 memory, two held CD8 naive and one held CD8 memory.

This CDR3 region has 13 residues. The V end was cut by 8 bases, the J end by 1 base, with 11 bases between. In germline, CDR1 is SNHLY, CDR2 FYNNEI. Assay execution proceeded at the deep level. Clones were sequenced by immunoSEQ multiplex PCR, and TCRdb holds only the in-frame ones, with some missing. This repertoire shows 2,500,000 or so clones, around 92% found once; its top ten account for 0.37%. About this clone itself: Its target is unknown.

Findings of the study overall: Against clonotypes common to all four donors, non-shared ones had lower generation probabilities.

Donors, without exception, were Caucasian adults residing in Nashville, Tennessee. The sequencing input was naive CD4+ T cells from PBMCs. Stated subset: CD45RA+ positively selected. The V and J genes are TRBV2 and TRBJ1-1; unclear D gene. This clonotype was sampled from a man in his late teens or twenties in good health. Some clones in this sample may be carry-over from other donors' samples. The CDR3 nucleotides are TGTGCCAGCTCAAACTCGCGGAACACTGAAGCTTTCTTT. Residues: CASSNSRNTEAFF.